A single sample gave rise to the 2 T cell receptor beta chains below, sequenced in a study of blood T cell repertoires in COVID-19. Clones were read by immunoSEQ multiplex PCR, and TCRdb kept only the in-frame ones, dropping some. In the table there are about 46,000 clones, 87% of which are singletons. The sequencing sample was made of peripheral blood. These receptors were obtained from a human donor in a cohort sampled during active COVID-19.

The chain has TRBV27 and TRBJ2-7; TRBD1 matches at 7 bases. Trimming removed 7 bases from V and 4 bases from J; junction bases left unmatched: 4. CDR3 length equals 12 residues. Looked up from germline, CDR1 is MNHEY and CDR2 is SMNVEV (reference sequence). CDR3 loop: CASIEQGYEQYF. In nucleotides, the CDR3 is TGTGCCAGCATAGAACAGGGGTACGAGCAGTACTTC.

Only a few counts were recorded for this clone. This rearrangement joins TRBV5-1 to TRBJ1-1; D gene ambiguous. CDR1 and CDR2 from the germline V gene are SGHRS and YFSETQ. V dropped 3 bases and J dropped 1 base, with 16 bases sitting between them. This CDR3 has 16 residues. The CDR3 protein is CASSSLAGGGNTEAFF. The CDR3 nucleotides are TGCGCCAGCAGCTCCCTGGCTGGTGGCGGGAACACTGAAGCTTTCTTT.